This TCR beta chain was retrieved from a study of T cell repertoires in aging, cancer and after chemotherapy. Study-wide context: Over several months to years, re-sampled healthy donor repertoires clearly shared clones.

V was trimmed by 2 bases and J by 6 bases, leaving 14 bases between them. CDR1 and CDR2 from the germline V gene are SGHKS and YYEKEE (reference sequence). CDR3 length equals 15 residues. Rearranged V-D-J TRB sequences were amplified with a mixed TRB-A/B primer pool. TCRdb recomputed calls from the multiplex PCR reads with MiXCR, one row per CDR3 protein. Of under 2,500 distinct CDR3 sequences detected, 27% appear once; the ten largest clones hold roughly 12%. By frequency in the sample, this clonotype is large. Amplification of TCR beta used genomic DNA extracted from peripheral blood. Sample: blood. This rearrangement joins TRBV5-5 to TRBJ2-2; D is unclear. The TCR comes from a human donor in good health. This CDR3 reads CASSFSLGSAGELFF. The DNA for the CDR3 is TGTGCCAGCAGCTTTTCACTTGGGTCCGCCGGGGAGCTGTTTTTT.